The clone carrying this TCR beta chain showed up just a few times. Antigen specificity is unknown. These data are taken from a study of type 1 regulatory T cells. Study information: T-allo10 is a Tr1-enriched, alloantigen-specific CD4 T cell product made in vitro.

One entry per CDR3 protein results from TCRdb running MiXCR on the reads. The sample shows about 69,000 distinct CDR3 sequences, less than 25% of them seen only once. There are 13 residues in the CDR3. Germline lookup yields CDR1 SGHRS and CDR2 YFSETQ. Trimming left V 4 bases short and J 7 bases short, with 14 bases between. Study results and caveats: Type 1 regulatory T cells had a more restricted TCR repertoire than non-type 1 regulatory T cells.

This chain joins TRBV5-1 and TRBJ1-1; D is uncertain. The receptor was derived from a human donor in good health. Specimen: cultured type 1 regulatory T (Tr1) cells, either the whole culture or a sorted fraction (not recorded which). The DNA of the CDR3 is TGCGCCAGCAGCGCAGACAAGGCCCATGAAGCTTTCTTT. This codes for CASSADKAHEAFF.